This paragraph covers one TCR beta chain sequence. Its antigen is unknown. The primer mix had 60 Vbeta and 13 Jbeta primers. Clones were read by immunoSEQ multiplex PCR, and TCRdb kept only the in-frame ones, dropping some. The repertoire consists of 150,000 to 200,000 clones, with roughly 82% occurring once and the leading ten covering almost 3%. This sample was taken from a study of cytomegalovirus exposure and HLA in healthy donors. Findings of the study overall: A later analysis appeared to link common viral pathogens to several of the most significant clusters. Sequencing had likely introduced a cluster of highly shared sequence variants as an artifact.

Sequencing used PBMCs. This sequence originates from a woman in her forties or fifties in good health and CMV-seropositive.

CDR3 bases: TGTGCCAGCAGTTTAAACCTCCATGGGGCCCCCATAAGTGCCCAGTACTTC. It codes for CASSLNLHGAPISAQYF. The chain has TRBV27 and TRBJ2-5; possibly TRBD1 for D (5 bases). The CDR3 runs to 17 residues. The V gene's germline CDR1 is MNHEY and CDR2 SMNVEV (reference sequence). V was trimmed by 2 bases and J by 9 bases, leaving 25 bases between them.